Listed below are T cell receptor beta chains from one sample, sequenced in a study of T cells in Graves' hyperthyroidism and ophthalmopathy. TCRdb itself ran the multiplex PCR reads through MiXCR, one entry per CDR3 protein. The sample holds 300,000 to 350,000 distinct CDR3 sequences; roughly 23% are singletons and the top ten take 50%. The sequenced material came from blood. Receptors were obtained from a woman aged 45-65 years with Graves' hyperthyroidism. Each CDR3 is given with its conserved first and last residue. The D gene is left open where the match is weak. Clone size, where shown, is once, few, many, or a class for clones that have expanded.

d_gene,abundance,v_gene,j_gene,CDR3nt,CDR3aa
.,few,TRBV20-1,TRBJ2-7,TGCAGTACCCCGGTAATTGGTGGCTTCGGGCAGTACTTC,CSTPVIGGFGQYF
.,many,TRBV20-1,TRBJ1-6,TGCAGTGCTAGAGGGCAGCGAGAGGGGTCACCCCTCCACTTT,CSARGQREGSPLHF
.,many,TRBV7-9,TRBJ1-3,TGTGCCAGCAGCCCCCTCTGGGCAGGGGAAGGAAGAAACACCATATATTTT,CASSPLWAGEGRNTIYF
TRBD2,many,TRBV7-9,TRBJ2-7,TGTGCCAGCAGCTTAGCGGGAGGGGCGGACGAGCAGTACTTC,CASSLAGGADEQYF
.,many,TRBV7-8,TRBJ2-1,TGTGCCAGCAGCTGGTCCCCTAGGGCCGCCGCTGTCAATGAGCAGTTCTTC,CASSWSPRAAAVNEQFF
.,.,TRBV20-1,TRBJ1-1,TGCAGTGCTCCTTCAGGGTTCATGAACACTGAAGCTTTCTTT,CSAPSGFMNTEAFF
TRBD2,.,TRBV27,TRBJ2-1,TGTGCCAGCAGTTTAAGCGGGGGGGCCAAAAATGAGCAGTTCTTC,CASSLSGGAKNEQFF
.,.,TRBV2,TRBJ1-5,TGTGCCAGCAGCTTGCAGGGCGGGTACAATCAGCCCCAGCATTTT,CASSLQGGYNQPQHF
.,few,TRBV14,TRBJ2-2,TGTGCCAGCAGCCATTGGGAGCACGGGGAGCTGTTTTTT,CASSHWEHGELFF
.,many,TRBV6-1,TRBJ1-2,TGTGCCAGCAGTAACGGCAGAAACTATGGCTACACCTTC,CASSNGRNYGYTF
TRBD1,few,TRBV27,TRBJ2-7,TGTGCCAGCAGTTACCGGGACAGGGTGAACGAGCAGTACTTC,CASSYRDRVNEQYF
.,few,TRBV27,TRBJ1-3,TGTGCCAGCAGTTCAGATGCTGGAAACACCATATATTTT,CASSSDAGNTIYF
.,many,TRBV20-1,TRBJ1-1,TGCAGTAATACCGGGACGAGGATGAACACTGAAGCTTTCTTT,CSNTGTRMNTEAFF
.,many,TRBV12-3/TRBV12-4,TRBJ1-2,TGTGCCAGCAGTTCAATCGGCTATGGCTACACCTTC,CASSSIGYGYTF
.,.,TRBV20-1,TRBJ1-5,TGCAGTGCTCCGAGACAGGGCAATCAGCCCCAGCATTTT,CSAPRQGNQPQHF
.,many,TRBV27,TRBJ1-5,TGTGCCAGCAGTTTACAGGGACTAAATCAGCCCCAGCATTTT,CASSLQGLNQPQHF
TRBD2,many,TRBV11-2,TRBJ2-7,TGTGCCAGCAGCCCGGGGACTAGCGGGAGGGTTGGCGAGCAGTACTTC,CASSPGTSGRVGEQYF
.,many,TRBV6-1,TRBJ2-4,TGTGCCAGCAAGGCGAACCTGCAGGGAACCAAAAACATTCAGTACTTC,CASKANLQGTKNIQYF
TRBD1,.,TRBV19,TRBJ2-1,TGTGCCAGTAGCAGGACAGGAGTAGTGGATGAGCAGTTCTTC,CASSRTGVVDEQFF
TRBD1,many,TRBV2,TRBJ2-6,TGTGCCAGCGGACCACAGGGGGCGGCTGGGGCCAACGTCCTGACTTTC,CASGPQGAAGANVLTF
.,.,TRBV12-3/TRBV12-4,TRBJ2-3,TGTGCCAGCAGACCAGGGTGGGGGAGCACAGATACGCGGTATTTT,CASRPGWGSTDTRYF
.,once,TRBV7-9,TRBJ2-7,TGTGCCAGCAGCTTAGATACAGGGACCTACGAGCAGTACTTC,CASSLDTGTYEQYF
TRBD1,once,TRBV6-2/TRBV6-3,TRBJ1-4,TGTGCCACCCCGGCCAGGGGGCACACTAATGAAAAACTGTTTTTT,CATPARGHTNEKLFF
TRBD1,once,TRBV27,TRBJ1-5,TGTGCCAGCAGTCCACGGAATGGGAGGGGGCGACGGGAACAGCCCCAGCATTTT,CASSPRNGRGRREQPQHF
TRBD1,.,TRBV28,TRBJ2-7,TGTGCCAGCAGTTTCCGACAGGGGCGGGTCTACGAGCAGTACTTC,CASSFRQGRVYEQYF
TRBD1,.,TRBV19,TRBJ1-5,TGTGCCAGTAGTATAGGGACAGGGGCCACTCAGCCCCAGCATTTT,CASSIGTGATQPQHF
.,many,TRBV20-1,TRBJ2-7,TGCAGTGGGGGCGGGACCTCCTACGAGCAGTACTTC,CSGGGTSYEQYF
.,.,TRBV27,TRBJ2-7,TGTGCCAGCCGCGGGACTCTATACACCTACGAGCAGTACTTC,CASRGTLYTYEQYF
TRBD1,.,TRBV27,TRBJ2-7,TGTGCCAGCAGTTCTCTGGACAGGGGAAAGTACGAGCAGTACTTC,CASSSLDRGKYEQYF
.,.,TRBV18,TRBJ2-7,TGTGCCAGCTCACCGGCGAACAGAGCTTACGAGCAGTACTTC,CASSPANRAYEQYF
TRBD1,many,TRBV6-1,TRBJ2-2,TGTGCCAGCAGTGAAAGGGACAGGATCAACGGGGAGCTGTTTTTT,CASSERDRINGELFF
.,many,TRBV2,TRBJ1-2,TGTGCCACCTTAGGGGGAGGGATCGGCTATGGCTACACCTTC,CATLGGGIGYGYTF
TRBD2,many,TRBV4-1,TRBJ2-1,TGCGCCAGCAGCCAAAGACCTAGCGGGAGCTCCTACAATGAGCAGTTCTTC,CASSQRPSGSSYNEQFF
.,many,TRBV3-1,TRBJ1-5,TGTGCCAGCAGCCAGGGCGTTAGCAATCAGCCCCAGCATTTT,CASSQGVSNQPQHF
TRBD1,many,TRBV6-1,TRBJ2-5,TGTGCCAGCAGTGAATTCGGGGACAGATATCAGTACTTC,CASSEFGDRYQYF
TRBD1,.,TRBV2,TRBJ1-5,TGTGCCAGCAGTCGGACAGGGGGCGAGCAGCCCCAGCATTTT,CASSRTGGEQPQHF
.,many,TRBV4-2,TRBJ1-1,TGTGCCAGCAGCCAACCTACGCAAAACTTGAACACTGAAGCTTTCTTT,CASSQPTQNLNTEAFF
.,many,TRBV5-1,TRBJ1-1,TGCGCCAGCAGCCAGGGACGCAGCACTGAAGCTTTCTTT,CASSQGRSTEAFF
.,many,TRBV12-3/TRBV12-4,TRBJ1-2,TGTGCCAGCAGTCCCCGCAGTCTATGGGGCTACACCTTC,CASSPRSLWGYTF
.,.,TRBV5-6,TRBJ2-5,TGTGCCAGCAGCCGGGGCCCCGAAGAGACCCAGTACTTC,CASSRGPEETQYF
.,.,TRBV3-1,TRBJ1-5,TGTGCCAGCAGCCAAGCCTTCGGGACGGGGAATCAGCCCCAGCATTTT,CASSQAFGTGNQPQHF
.,.,TRBV6-5,TRBJ1-6,TGTGCCAGCAGTTACGGGACCCTTAATTCACCCCTCCACTTT,CASSYGTLNSPLHF
TRBD1,few,TRBV5-1,TRBJ2-3,TGCGCCAGCAGCCACGGGACAGTTCTACCAGATACGCAGTATTTT,CASSHGTVLPDTQYF
.,.,TRBV20-1,TRBJ2-7,TGCAGTGCTAGCGGGAGATCTCCAGGATACGAGCAGTACTTC,CSASGRSPGYEQYF
.,few,TRBV19,TRBJ2-2,TGTGCCAGTAGCGTAGTTTGGGGGTTCGGGGAGCTGTTTTTT,CASSVVWGFGELFF
TRBD2,.,TRBV6-2/TRBV6-3,TRBJ2-5,TGTGCCAGCAGTTACTCACCTAGCGGGGGGGCCGGGGAGACCCAGTACTTC,CASSYSPSGGAGETQYF
TRBD1,few,TRBV12-5,TRBJ1-2,TGTGCTAGTGGTGGGGGACAGCCCCGTTGGGGCTACACCTTC,CASGGGQPRWGYTF
.,few,TRBV3-1,TRBJ2-2,TGTGCCAGCAGCCAACCTACAGGGCCCGGGGAGCTGTTTTTT,CASSQPTGPGELFF
.,many,TRBV6-1,TRBJ2-1,TGTGCCAGCAGTGCGGTGGGACATGTAGATGAGCAGTTCTTC,CASSAVGHVDEQFF
TRBD2,many,TRBV6-2/TRBV6-3,TRBJ2-1,TGTGCCAGCAGTTACTCCTACCTTACTAGCGGGAGGGTAGGGAATGAGCAGTTCTTC,CASSYSYLTSGRVGNEQFF
TRBD1,many,TRBV18,TRBJ1-5,TGTGCCAGCTCACCACAGGGGGCTAGAGAGCCCCAGCATTTT,CASSPQGAREPQHF